Here is one T cell receptor (beta chain) with its context. These data originate in a study of blood T cell repertoires in COVID-19. The wider study: The cDNA or gDNA used as material had been derived from T cells, B-cell-depleted T cells, or PBMCs.

Per germline, CDR1 SGHTA and CDR2 FQGNSA. The CDR3 spans 15 residues. The J segment lost 8 bases and the V segment lost 0 bases, leaving 3 bases of the junction unmatched. Per the original data handling: Using reference gene primer amplification, nucleated cell counts were estimated. Profiling relied on immunoSEQ multiplex PCR, and the TCRdb table lists in-frame clones only, not all of them. V and J calls plus clone size are reproduced from that table; the DNA served to infer D and trimming. The data show about 400,000 clones, with 85% to 90% seen just once and about 9.4% held by the top ten. The gene calls are TRBV7-2 and TRBJ2-1, with 11 bases fitting TRBD2. The source is a woman aged 45-59 years who had recovered from COVID-19. Input material: PBMCs or T cells enriched from blood (not recorded which). CDR3 region: CASSLASGGVDEQFF. The CDR3 nucleotides read TGTGCCAGCAGCTTAGCTAGCGGGGGGGTCGATGAGCAGTTCTTC.